The source of this TCR beta chain is a study of blood T cell repertoires in COVID-19. Repertoires were generated with immunoSEQ multiplex PCR, while TCRdb's copy carries only in-frame clones and drops some. The table shows around 180,000 clones, with under 85% occurring only once. The ends were cut back, 2 bases at V and 4 bases at J, with 11 bases in the middle. CDR3 length: 13 residues. The germline V gene has CDR1 GTSNPN and CDR2 SVGIG (reference sequence). The source is a woman at least 80 years old with acute or convalescent COVID-19. The chain joins TRBV30 to TRBJ1-1; D is uncertain. Sequencing was performed on peripheral blood. CDR3 sequence (DNA): TGTGCCTGGAGTCTGGTGAGAAGCACTGAAGCTTTCTTT. Its protein product is CAWSLVRSTEAFF.